This is a list of T cell receptor beta chains from one sample in a study of early T cells in non-severe SARS-CoV-2 infection. TCRdb ran MiXCR on the 5' RACE reads and lists one entry per CDR3 protein. The table shows tens of thousands of distinct CDR3 sequences, with roughly 4.5% occurring only once. The specimen was whole blood. These receptors were obtained from an adult who was a healthcare worker with PCR-confirmed SARS-CoV-2 infection or an uninfected control (not recorded which). CDR3s include the opening cysteine and the closing phenylalanine or tryptophan. A D gene is named only where the DNA matches it firmly. Expanded clones get a size class; other rows say once, few or many, or leave the size out.

j_gene | abundance | v_gene | d_gene | CDR3aa | CDR3nt
TRBJ1-5 | many | TRBV13 | - | CASSWGANQPQHF | TGTGCCAGCAGCTGGGGAGCCAATCAGCCCCAGCATTTT
TRBJ2-1 | many | TRBV7-9 | - | CASKGEFARNEQFF | TGTGCCAGCAAGGGGGAATTCGCAAGAAATGAGCAGTTCTTC
TRBJ1-5 | few | TRBV30 | TRBD1 | CAWSSGYSTGSGQPQHF | TGTGCCTGGAGTTCTGGATATTCGACAGGGTCGGGTCAGCCCCAGCATTTT
TRBJ2-3 | many | TRBV6-2/TRBV6-3 | - | CASGSGGVTRDTQYF | TGTGCCAGCGGATCCGGAGGGGTTACCAGGGATACGCAGTATTTT
TRBJ2-3 | many | TRBV7-9 | - | CASSLAGRGGDTQYF | TGTGCCAGCAGCTTGGCGGGGCGAGGGGGAGATACGCAGTATTTT
TRBJ1-6 | few | TRBV7-9 | - | CASSLEPNSPLHF | TGTGCCAGCAGCTTAGAACCTAATTCACCCCTCCACTTT
TRBJ2-7 | - | TRBV27 | - | CASRTSGPPKPHEQYF | TGTGCCAGCCGAACCTCGGGTCCCCCAAAGCCCCACGAGCAGTACTTC
TRBJ2-5 | many | TRBV9 | - | CASSVDFPGETQYF | TGTGCCAGCAGCGTAGATTTCCCCGGGGAGACCCAGTACTTC
TRBJ2-2 | many | TRBV25-1 | - | CASSDDGSNGLYTGELFF | TGTGCCAGCAGTGACGATGGGTCTAATGGATTATACACCGGGGAGCTGTTTTTT
TRBJ2-7 | few | TRBV3-1 | TRBD2 | CASSQVSGGAVDF | TGTGCCAGCAGCCAAGTAAGCGGGGGGGCCGTGGACTTC
TRBJ1-1 | many | TRBV7-8 | - | CASSLVRTALNTEAFF | TGTGCCAGCAGCTTAGTTAGGACAGCTTTGAACACTGAAGCTTTCTTT
TRBJ1-1 | many | TRBV7-8 | - | CASSLPARASGLAFF | TGTGCCAGCAGCTTACCAGCCCGGGCGTCGGGACTGGCTTTCTTT
TRBJ2-4 | many | TRBV7-2 | - | CASNKRGGAAKNIQYF | TGTGCCAGCAACAAGAGGGGGGGCGCTGCTAAAAACATTCAGTACTTC
TRBJ2-1 | - | TRBV12-3/TRBV12-4 | TRBD2 | CASTTGLAGDNEQFF | TGTGCCAGCACTACCGGACTAGCGGGGGACAATGAGCAGTTCTTC
TRBJ1-1 | many | TRBV6-5 | - | CASSYSRRSHVNTEAFF | TGTGCCAGCAGTTACTCGAGACGGTCTCACGTGAACACTGAAGCTTTCTTT
TRBJ1-1 | many | TRBV21-1 | - | CARPLDPFEFYTEAFF | TGTGCCCGGCCGCTTGACCCCTTTGAGTTTTACACTGAAGCTTTCTTT
TRBJ1-6 | few | TRBV18 | - | CASSPPTFNFQGTNSPLHF | TGTGCCAGCTCACCACCTACGTTCAATTTTCAGGGGACTAATTCACCCCTCCACTTT
TRBJ1-4 | medium-sized | TRBV6-6 | TRBD1 | CASNPPGQGEKLFF | TGTGCCAGCAACCCTCCGGGACAGGGAGAAAAACTGTTTTTT
TRBJ1-6 | many | TRBV12-5 | - | CASGLPNSPLHF | TGTGCTAGTGGTCTCCCTAATTCACCCCTCCATTTT
TRBJ2-3 | few | TRBV4-2 | TRBD2 | CASSLQLAGKFDTQYF | TGTGCCAGCAGCCTCCAACTAGCGGGGAAGTTCGATACGCAGTATTTT
TRBJ2-7 | many | TRBV27 | TRBD2 | CASSLGWRGASSYEQYF | TGTGCCAGCAGTTTAGGGTGGCGGGGGGCTAGCTCCTACGAGCAGTACTTC
TRBJ1-1 | many | TRBV3-1 | - | CASSPRDGQAFF | TGTGCCAGCAGCCCCCGGGATGGGCAAGCTTTCTTT
TRBJ1-2 | many | TRBV27 | TRBD1 | CASSLARTGGLGNYGYTF | TGTGCCAGCAGTTTAGCCCGGACAGGGGGATTGGGTAACTATGGCTACACCTTC
TRBJ1-1 | many | TRBV18 | TRBD1 | CASSPSRDRGNFF | TGTGCCAGCTCACCGTCCCGGGACAGGGGGAATTTCTTT
TRBJ2-3 | many | TRBV14 | - | CASSLLVADTQYF | TGTGCCAGCAGCCTCCTAGTGGCAGATACGCAGTATTTT
TRBJ2-3 | many | TRBV5-1 | - | CASSLVLFTDTQYF | TGCGCCAGCAGCTTGGTTCTCTTCACAGATACGCAGTATTTT
TRBJ1-1 | many | TRBV29-1 | - | CSVIPFTEAFF | TGCAGCGTTATCCCGTTCACTGAAGCTTTCTTT
TRBJ2-3 | many | TRBV7-2 | - | CASSLGRGQTDTQYF | TGTGCCAGCAGCTTAGGTAGGGGCCAAACTGATACGCAGTATTTT
TRBJ2-1 | many | TRBV12-3/TRBV12-4 | - | CASSRRGTSYNEQFF | TGTGCCAGCAGTCGACGCGGGACCTCCTACAATGAGCAGTTCTTC
TRBJ1-2 | many | TRBV18 | TRBD1 | CASSPGQGPLGGYTF | TGTGCCAGCTCGCCGGGACAGGGGCCCCTTGGGGGCTACACCTTC
TRBJ2-3 | - | TRBV7-6 | - | CASSVRAITDTQYF | TGTGCCAGCAGCGTTCGAGCTATTACAGATACGCAGTATTTT
TRBJ2-3 | few | TRBV7-3 | TRBD2 | CASKVAGTSVDTQYF | TGTGCCAGTAAAGTTGCCGGGACTAGCGTCGATACGCAGTATTTT
TRBJ1-5 | medium-sized | TRBV4-1 | TRBD1 | CASSQDYREPSRGKSQPQHF | TGCGCCAGCAGCCAAGACTACCGCGAACCGTCCAGGGGGAAGAGTCAGCCCCAGCATTTT
TRBJ2-7 | - | TRBV7-3 | - | CASSLIGGYSYEQYF | TGTGCCAGCAGCTTAATTGGGGGTTACTCCTACGAGCAGTACTTC
TRBJ2-3 | many | TRBV10-3 | TRBD2 | CAHGTSGGPDTQYF | TGTGCCCACGGGACTAGCGGGGGTCCAGATACGCAGTATTTT
TRBJ2-2 | many | TRBV2 | TRBD2 | CASIFMSGGANTGELFF | TGTGCCAGCATCTTCATGAGCGGGGGGGCTAACACCGGGGAGCTGTTTTTT
TRBJ2-1 | many | TRBV29-1 | - | CSVEDWRDNEQFF | TGCAGCGTTGAAGATTGGCGGGACAATGAGCAGTTCTTC
TRBJ1-1 | many | TRBV6-5 | TRBD1 | CASRRQGALGTEAFF | TGTGCCAGCCGTCGACAGGGGGCCTTGGGGACTGAAGCTTTCTTT
TRBJ1-2 | - | TRBV11-2 | - | CASSLNDDGYGYTF | TGTGCCAGCAGCTTAAACGACGATGGCTATGGCTACACCTTC
TRBJ2-5 | many | TRBV29-1 | TRBD2 | CSVVPTSSETQYF | TGCAGCGTTGTCCCGACTAGCTCCGAGACCCAGTACTTC
TRBJ2-1 | - | TRBV5-4 | TRBD2 | CASSLGLAGGRYNEQFF | TGTGCCAGCAGCTTGGGACTAGCGGGGGGGAGGTACAATGAGCAGTTCTTC
TRBJ2-5 | many | TRBV5-6 | - | CASSLQGRSQETQYF | TGTGCCAGCAGCTTACAGGGACGATCGCAAGAGACCCAGTACTTC
TRBJ2-1 | - | TRBV6-6 | - | CASGTYNEQFF | TGTGCCAGCGGGACCTACAATGAGCAGTTCTTC
TRBJ2-7 | many | TRBV7-2 | - | CASSPPDGHEQYF | TGTGCCAGCAGCCCCCCGGACGGCCACGAGCAGTACTTC
TRBJ2-5 | many | TRBV19 | - | CASRTDNNGPTQYF | TGTGCCAGTAGGACCGATAATAATGGTCCGACCCAGTACTTC
TRBJ2-5 | few | TRBV5-4 | TRBD2 | CASSLLVAGGMETQYF | TGTGCCAGCAGCCTCCTGGTAGCGGGGGGGATGGAGACCCAGTACTTC
TRBJ2-2 | many | TRBV4-1 | - | CASSQVLGSNTGELFF | TGCGCCAGCAGTCAGGTTCTGGGGTCGAACACCGGGGAGCTGTTTTTT
TRBJ1-6 | many | TRBV18 | - | CASSLFTRLDNSPLHF | TGTGCCAGCTCACTATTTACTCGCCTAGATAATTCACCCCTCCACTTT
TRBJ1-4 | few | TRBV7-3 | - | CASSSKGKRDQPATNEKLFF | TGTGCCAGCAGCTCCAAGGGTAAAAGGGACCAACCTGCAACTAATGAAAAACTGTTTTTT
TRBJ2-1 | many | TRBV7-2 | - | CASSLGYYNEQFF | TGTGCCAGCAGCTTAGGGTACTACAATGAGCAGTTCTTC
TRBJ2-7 | many | TRBV7-2 | TRBD1 | CASSLFHVGDRGVGFSYEQYF | TGTGCCAGCAGCTTATTCCACGTAGGAGACAGGGGTGTGGGGTTTTCCTACGAGCAGTACTTC
TRBJ2-2 | many | TRBV30 | - | CAWSVRGIGELFF | TGTGCCTGGAGTGTCAGGGGCATCGGGGAGCTGTTTTTT
TRBJ1-2 | many | TRBV12-3/TRBV12-4 | - | CASSSPSNGLYGYTF | TGTGCCAGCAGTTCCCCCTCAAATGGCCTTTATGGCTACACCTTC
TRBJ1-5 | medium-sized | TRBV7-6 | TRBD1 | CASSLGQTGENQPQHF | TGTGCCAGCAGCTTAGGACAGACAGGGGAGAATCAGCCCCAGCATTTT
TRBJ2-7 | few | TRBV5-4 | - | CASSLDGVYEQYF | TGTGCCAGCAGCTTGGATGGGGTCTACGAGCAGTACTTC
TRBJ2-1 | medium-sized | TRBV20-1 | TRBD2 | CSAGRGGYPGDEQFF | TGCAGTGCAGGGCGGGGGGGATACCCCGGCGATGAGCAGTTCTTC
TRBJ2-3 | many | TRBV29-1 | - | CSVDYLGGPADTQYF | TGCAGCGTTGACTACCTGGGGGGCCCGGCAGATACGCAGTATTTT
TRBJ1-1 | - | TRBV7-8 | - | CASSPGGATEAFF | TGTGCCAGCAGCCCCGGCGGGGCCACTGAAGCTTTCTTT